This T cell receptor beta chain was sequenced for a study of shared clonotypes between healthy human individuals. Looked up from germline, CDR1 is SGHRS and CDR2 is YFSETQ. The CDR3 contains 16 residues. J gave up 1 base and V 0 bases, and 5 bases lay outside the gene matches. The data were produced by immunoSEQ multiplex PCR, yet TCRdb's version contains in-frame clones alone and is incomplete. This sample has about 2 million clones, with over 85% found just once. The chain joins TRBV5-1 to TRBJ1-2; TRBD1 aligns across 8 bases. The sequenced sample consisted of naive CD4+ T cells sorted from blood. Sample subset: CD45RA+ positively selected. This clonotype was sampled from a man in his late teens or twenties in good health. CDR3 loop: CASSLGGQEDNYGYTF. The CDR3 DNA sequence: TGCGCCAGCAGCTTGGGGGGACAGGAGGATAACTATGGCTACACCTTC.